This TCR beta chain was found in a study of blood T cell repertoires in COVID-19. Study details: In each case, the material was cDNA or gDNA derived from T cells, B-cell-depleted T cells, or PBMCs.

Assay used: immunoSEQ multiplex PCR; TCRdb lists only in-frame clones, some missing. Of over 90,000 clones in the sample, 80% to 90% are singletons; the top ten hold under 5.5%. Germline-derived CDR1 and CDR2 are MRHNA and SNTAGT. This CDR3 contains 16 residues. V dropped 6 bases and J dropped 5; count of bases not matched to a gene: 10. The count of this clone is one. V and J are TRBV6-4 and TRBJ2-1, with 10 positions matching TRBD2. The source is a man older than 75 with COVID-19, enrolled during active disease. Sample: peripheral blood. CDR3 sequence (DNA): TGTGCCAGCAGCAAAGTAGCGGGAGGCGGTCACAATGAGCAGTTCTTC. It encodes CASSKVAGGGHNEQFF.